These 23 T cell receptor beta chains originate from one sample sequenced in a study of blood T cell repertoires in COVID-19 (TCRdb year 2020). Libraries came from the immunoSEQ multiplex PCR assay. TCRdb stores this immuneACCESS table with in-frame sequences only. Part of the clones is absent; in the studies checked, under half of the shortfall reflects unresolved V genes, and no reason is known for the rest. This sample is represented by about 120,000 clones; 79% of them were singletons. The top ten clonotypes cover roughly 4% of the sample. Sequences were obtained from peripheral blood. The receptors were sampled from a woman of 80 years or more with acute or convalescent COVID-19.

V usage is TRBV4-3 and J usage is TRBJ1-4, with D maybe TRBD1 (6 bases). Germline assignment: CDR1 LGHNA and CDR2 YSLEER. This CDR3 has 17 amino acids. The V end lost 0 bases, the J end lost 0 bases, and 11 bases lay between the germline ends. CDR3 DNA sequence: TGCGCCAGCAGCCAAGATTTTCAGGGGTCAACTAATGAAAAACTGTTTTTT. As protein: CASSQDFQGSTNEKLFF.

The rearrangement uses TRBV30 and TRBJ1-2; 7 positions agree with TRBD1. The CDR3 runs 13 residues. V dropped 0 bases and J dropped 3; count of bases not matched to a gene: 1. Germline CDR1 is GTSNPN and CDR2 is SVGIG (reference sequence). The CDR3 bases are TGTGCCTGGAGTGTCGACAGGGACTATGGCTACACCTTC. Translation gives CAWSVDRDYGYTF.

This sequence joins TRBV6-2 or TRBV6-3 and TRBJ1-1, with D possibly being TRBD1 (5 bases). The V and J ends lost 5 bases and 7 bases respectively, with 11 bases between them. The CDR3 spans 12 residues. The germline gives CDR1 MNHEY, CDR2 SVGEGT. The CDR3 is CASSGGYSEAFF. CDR3 nucleotide sequence: TGTGCCAGCAGTGGGGGGTATAGTGAAGCTTTCTTT.

Points on this clone: One end of the junction varies from germline; a read error may be responsible. This chain joins TRBV7-7 and TRBJ2-3; D remains ambiguous. Germline CDR1 SSHAT, CDR2 FNYEAQ (reference sequence). This CDR3 contains 14 residues. The CDR3 DNA reads as TGTGCTAGCAGCCGAACTCTATCCACAGATACGCAGTATTTT. Its translation is CASSRTLSTDTQYF. Based on the CDR3 plus reference TRBV7-7 and TRBJ2-3, the full variable domain is GAGVSQSPRYKVTKRGQDVTLRCDPISSHATLYWYQQALGQGPEFLTYFNYEAQPDKSGLPSDRFSAERPEGSISTLTIQRTEQRDSAMYRCASSRTLSTDTQYFGPGTRLTVL.

The rearrangement links TRBV29-1 to TRBJ2-3, with a possible D match to TRBD2 (5 bases). The V and J ends lost 5 bases and 0 bases respectively, with 9 bases between them. The CDR3 has 13 amino acids. Germline CDR1 SQVTM, CDR2 ANQGSEA. The CDR3 DNA follows: TGCAGCGTTCGGGGTCCTAGCACAGATACGCAGTATTTT. This translates into CSVRGPSTDTQYF.

V gene TRBV19 combines with J gene TRBJ1-5; possible D gene TRBD1, 5 bases. Germline-derived CDR1 and CDR2 are LNHDA and SQIVND (reference sequence). There are 13 residues in the CDR3. Trimming took 8 bases from V and 4 from J, leaving 12 bases between them. CDR3 loop: CASRKGLNQPQHF. The CDR3 DNA sequence: TGTGCCAGTCGAAAGGGACTTAATCAGCCCCAGCATTTT.

The chain uses TRBV19 and TRBJ1-1; D may be TRBD1 (5 bases). V was trimmed by 10 bases and J by 2 bases, leaving 17 bases between them. CDR1 LNHDA and CDR2 SQIVND come from the germline V gene (reference sequence). The CDR3 loop spans 14 amino acids. DNA of the CDR3: TGTGCCACTAGACTCGCCGACAGTAACACTGAAGCTTTCTTT. It translates to CATRLADSNTEAFF.

The chain is built from TRBV7-2 and TRBJ1-1, with 8 bases fitting TRBD1. The germline V gene has CDR1 SGHTA and CDR2 FQGNSA. V was clipped by 5 bases and J by 5 bases; unmatched bases: 7. CDR3 length: 14 residues. CDR3 DNA: TGTGCCAGCAGCCTAGGCAGGGGGCGTACTGAAGCTTTCTTT. This codes for CASSLGRGRTEAFF. Filled out from reference TRBV7-2 and TRBJ1-1, the complete variable domain reads GAGVSQSPSNKVTEKGKDVELRCDPISGHTALYWYRQSLGQGLEFLIYFQGNSAPDKSGLPSDRFSAERTGGSVSTLTIQRTQQEDSAVYLCASSLGRGRTEAFFGQGTRLTVV.

The chain is built from TRBV19 and TRBJ2-1; D call uncertain. Germline assignment: CDR1 LNHDA and CDR2 SQIVND (reference sequence). CDR3 size: 15 residues. Trimming stripped 0 bases from V and 2 bases from J, with 8 bases between. This chain's CDR3 is CASSIDSSPYNEQFF. For the CDR3, the DNA is TGTGCCAGTAGTATAGATAGTAGCCCCTACAATGAGCAGTTCTTC.

The chain combines TRBV7-2 with TRBJ2-2; D gene uncertain. The germline CDR1 and CDR2 sequences are SGHTA and FQGNSA. This CDR3 has 16 amino acids. Trimming took off 0 bases at V and 1 base at J, with 9 bases between the two ends. Here the CDR3 reads CASSLAATQNTGELFF. The CDR3 DNA reads TGTGCCAGCAGCTTAGCGGCCACACAGAACACCGGGGAGCTGTTTTTT.

The chain has TRBV19 and TRBJ1-5, with 7 positions matching TRBD1. CDR1 and CDR2 (germline): LNHDA, SQIVND (reference sequence). This CDR3 is built from 18 residues. J gave up 3 bases and V 3 bases, and 14 bases lay outside the gene matches. CDR3 in DNA: TGTGCCAGTAGTATCCGGGGACAGATCAAGTTGGACAATCAGCCCCAGCATTTT. This translates into CASSIRGQIKLDNQPQHF.

The chain carries TRBV28 and TRBJ2-2; TRBD1 matches 7 bases. V gave up 6 bases and J gave up 6 bases; unmatched junction bases: 13. Germline CDR1 is MDHEN and CDR2 is SYDVKM. CDR3 length equals 16 residues. The CDR3 nucleotides read TGTGCCAGCAGGTATTGGACAGGATCATTCGCCGGGGAGCTGTTTTTT. Amino acids: CASRYWTGSFAGELFF.

The V and J genes are TRBV9 and TRBJ1-2, with TRBD1 matching 9 bases. Germline V gene sequence: CDR1 SGDLS, CDR2 YYNGEE. The CDR3 runs to 15 residues. Unmatched junction bases numbered 11, after V lost 8 bases and J lost 3 bases. The CDR3, as DNA: TGTGCCAGTTCCCGTTTAACAGGGGGCGACTATGGCTACACCTTC. Amino acid sequence: CASSRLTGGDYGYTF.

This chain uses TRBV30 with TRBJ1-3; the D gene is possibly TRBD1 (6 bases). The germline CDR1 and CDR2 sequences are GTSNPN and SVGIG (reference sequence). The CDR3 consists of 14 residues. Trimming stripped 4 bases from V and 3 bases from J, with 13 bases between. For the CDR3, the DNA is TGTGCCTGGAACAAACAGGGTAGTGGAAACACCATATATTTT. This sequence encodes CAWNKQGSGNTIYF.

The CDR3 DNA is TGTGCCATCGCGACGACAGGGATCAACACCGGGGAGCTGTTTTTT. It translates to CAIATTGINTGELFF. The chain joins TRBV10-3 to TRBJ2-2; the match to TRBD1 covers 7 bases. CDR1 ENHRY and CDR2 SYGVKD come from the germline V gene. The CDR3 is made up of 15 amino acids. The V and J ends lost 8 bases and 2 bases, in that order; junction bases with no gene match: 8.

This clone turned up a few times. The chain combines TRBV5-6 with TRBJ1-2; D perhaps matches TRBD1 (6 bases). V lost 4 bases, J lost 4 bases, and 17 bases lay in between. Germline V gives CDR1 SGHDT, CDR2 YYEEEE. The CDR3 loop spans 15 amino acids. CDR3 sequence reads: CASSPPRGAFYGYTF. DNA of the CDR3: TGTGCCAGCAGCCCCCCTCGGGGGGCCTTCTATGGCTACACCTTC.

This chain connects TRBV19 to TRBJ1-1, with 7 nucleotides matching TRBD1. The CDR3 has 15 residues. Germline assignment: CDR1 LNHDA and CDR2 SQIVND (reference sequence). J gave up 2 bases and V 4 bases, and 7 bases lay outside the gene matches. CDR3 nucleotides: TGTGCCAGTAGTAACTTCCGGGACAGAAACACTGAAGCTTTCTTT. Protein product: CASSNFRDRNTEAFF.

The CDR3 sequence: CASSLQGSGNTIYF. The DNA for the CDR3 is TGTGCCAGCAGCTTACAGGGCTCTGGAAACACCATATATTTT. The V call is TRBV11-2, the J call TRBJ1-3; possibly TRBD1 for D (5 bases). CDR1 SGHAT and CDR2 FQNNGV come from the germline V gene. Between the trimmed V and J ends, which lost 2 bases and 0 bases, there was a span of 5 bases. The CDR3 has 14 amino acids.

V gene TRBV25-1 combines with J gene TRBJ2-6, with D maybe TRBD1 (5 bases). The CDR3 loop spans 16 amino acids. Germline lookup yields CDR1 MGHDK and CDR2 SYGVNS. Trimming removed 3 bases at V and 0 bases at J, with 9 bases between. This chain's CDR3 is CASSELTVSGANVLTF. CDR3 in DNA: TGTGCCAGCAGTGAGTTGACAGTCTCTGGGGCCAACGTCCTGACTTTC.

The J gene is TRBJ1-1, the V gene TRBV29-1, with a tentative D call TRBD1 (6 bases). V was clipped by 7 bases and J by 1 base, with 13 bases between them. CDR1 is SQVTM, CDR2 ANQGSEA, per germline. The CDR3 runs to 13 residues. Here the CDR3 DNA reads TGCAGCGGCAACCAGGACAGGAACACTGAAGCTTTCTTT. Translating it yields CSGNQDRNTEAFF.

The V and J genes are TRBV5-1 and TRBJ2-1, with 16 bases that match TRBD2. Germline V CDR1 and CDR2: SGHRS, YFSETQ. This CDR3 has 15 residues. The V segment lost 4 bases and the J segment 10 bases; nucleotides outside the gene matches: 5. For the CDR3, the DNA is TGCGCCAGCAGCCCCGGGACTAGCGGGAGGGGAGAGCAGTTCTTC. Translation gives CASSPGTSGRGEQFF. Complete variable domain (other parts from reference TRBV5-1 and TRBJ2-1): KAGVTQTPRYLIKTRGQQVTLSCSPISGHRSVSWYQQTPGQGLQFLFEYFSETQRNKGNFPGRFSGRQFSNSRSEMNVSTLELGDSALYLCASSPGTSGRGEQFFGPGTRLTVL.

This chain links TRBV27 with TRBJ1-1; D not certain. V lost 4 bases to trimming and J lost 6 bases, with 12 bases between them. Germline CDR1 reads MNHEY; CDR2 reads SMNVEV (reference sequence). There are 13 residues in the CDR3. CDR3 protein: CASSSRLGAEAFF. The CDR3 DNA reads as TGTGCCAGCAGTTCGAGGCTTGGAGCTGAAGCTTTCTTT.

This chain connects TRBV19 to TRBJ2-7; maybe TRBD2 (6 bases). The CDR3 covers 14 residues. Germline CDR1 and CDR2: LNHDA and SQIVND (reference sequence). Trimming cost V 6 bases and J 5 bases, with 17 bases left between them. CDR3 nucleotide sequence: TGTGCCAGTAGACCCTCTGGAGGGGTGCACGAGCAGTACTTC. This gives the protein CASRPSGGVHEQYF. The whole variable domain, remainder taken from reference TRBV19 and TRBJ2-7, is DGGITQSPKYLFRKEGQNVTLSCEQNLNHDAMYWYRQDPGQGLRLIYYSQIVNDFQKGDIAEGYSVSREKKESFPLTVTSAQKNPTAFYLCASRPSGGVHEQYFGPGTRLTVT.